This TCR beta chain was captured in a study of a mutant IDH1 vaccine in newly diagnosed glioma. Across the whole study: Patients got their first vaccination 4-6 weeks after radiotherapy alone, or with temozolomide cycles. Overall study results and limits: Variations in leading peripheral T cell clonotypes appeared to have no connection with pseudoprogression.

Time point: week 35, safety follow-up. Doses of 300 ug of mutant IDH1 20-mer peptide were given with topical imiquimod. V was clipped by 6 bases and J by 10 bases, with 17 bases between them. The CDR3 is 13 residues long. Germline loops: CDR1 SGHNT, CDR2 YYREEE (reference sequence). Sequenced by immunoSEQ multiplex PCR; TCRdb stores in-frame clones only, minus some. The table includes about 64,000 clones, under 85% detected once. Note on this clone: Its antigen is currently unknown.

The sequencing used PBMCs, collected from a glioma patient whose treatment included an IDH1 peptide vaccine. The source of this sequence is a man between 45 and 60 years old with glioma. The rearrangement joins TRBV5-4 to TRBJ2-1; D possibly matches TRBD1 or TRBD2 (5 bases each). In DNA form, the CDR3 reads TGTGCCAGCACCGGGACCGGGCGCAAGGAGCAGTTCTTC. It is translated as CASTGTGRKEQFF.